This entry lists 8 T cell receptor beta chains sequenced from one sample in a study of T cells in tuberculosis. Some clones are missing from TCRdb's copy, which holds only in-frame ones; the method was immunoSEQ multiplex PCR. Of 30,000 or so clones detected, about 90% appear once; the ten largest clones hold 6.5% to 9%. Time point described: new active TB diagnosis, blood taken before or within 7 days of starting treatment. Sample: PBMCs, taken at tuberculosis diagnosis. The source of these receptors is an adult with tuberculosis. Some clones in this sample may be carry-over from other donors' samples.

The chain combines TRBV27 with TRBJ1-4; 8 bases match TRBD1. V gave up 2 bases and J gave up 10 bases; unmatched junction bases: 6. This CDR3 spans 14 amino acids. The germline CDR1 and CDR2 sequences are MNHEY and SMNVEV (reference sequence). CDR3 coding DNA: TGTGCCAGCAGTTTAGGACAGGGCCCGGGAAAACTGTTTTTT. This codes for CASSLGQGPGKLFF. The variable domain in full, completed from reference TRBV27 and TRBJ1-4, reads EAQVTQNPRYLITVTGKKLTVTCSQNMNHEYMSWYRQDPGLGLRQIYYSMNVEVTDKGDVPEGYKVSRKEKRNFPLILESPSPNQTSLYFCASSLGQGPGKLFFGSGTQLSVL.

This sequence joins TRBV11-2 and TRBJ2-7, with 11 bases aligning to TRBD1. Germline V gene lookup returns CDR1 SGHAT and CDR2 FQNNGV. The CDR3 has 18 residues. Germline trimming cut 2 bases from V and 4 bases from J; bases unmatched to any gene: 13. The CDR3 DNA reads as TGTGCCAGCAGCTTACACCGGGACAGGGGGGAAGTTTGGTACGAGCAGTACTTC. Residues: CASSLHRDRGEVWYEQYF. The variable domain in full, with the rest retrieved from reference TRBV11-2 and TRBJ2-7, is EAGVAQSPRYKIIEKRQSVAFWCNPISGHATLYWYQQILGQGPKLLIQFQNNGVVDDSQLPKDRFSAERLKGVDSTLKIQPAKLEDSAVYLCASSLHRDRGEVWYEQYFGPGTRLTVT.

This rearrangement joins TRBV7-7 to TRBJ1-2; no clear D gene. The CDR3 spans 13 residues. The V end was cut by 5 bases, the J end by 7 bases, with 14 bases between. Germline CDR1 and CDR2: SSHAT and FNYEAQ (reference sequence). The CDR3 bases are TGTGCCAGCAGCGTCGGGTGGCGTGGTGGCTACACCTTC. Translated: CASSVGWRGGYTF.

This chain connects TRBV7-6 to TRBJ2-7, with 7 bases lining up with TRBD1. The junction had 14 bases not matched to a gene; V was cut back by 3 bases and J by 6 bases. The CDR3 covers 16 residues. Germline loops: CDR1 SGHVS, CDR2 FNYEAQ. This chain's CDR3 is CASSFVSGQGVGEQYF. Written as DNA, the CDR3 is TGTGCCAGCAGCTTTGTCTCCGGCCAGGGGGTGGGCGAGCAGTACTTC.

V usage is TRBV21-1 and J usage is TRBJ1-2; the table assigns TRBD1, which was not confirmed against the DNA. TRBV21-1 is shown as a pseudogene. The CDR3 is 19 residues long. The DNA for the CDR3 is TGTGCCAGCAGCAATTCCCGGCCCACCCCTCAGGGATTCAACTATGGCTACACCTTC. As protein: CASSNSRPTPQGFNYGYTF.

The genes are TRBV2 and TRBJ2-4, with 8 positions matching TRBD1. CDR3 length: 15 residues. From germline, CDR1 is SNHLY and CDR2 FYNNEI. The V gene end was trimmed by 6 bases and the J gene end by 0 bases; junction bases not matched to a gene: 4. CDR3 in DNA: TGTGCCAGCAGCGACAGGGGACCAGCCAAAAACATTCAGTACTTC. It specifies CASSDRGPAKNIQYF.

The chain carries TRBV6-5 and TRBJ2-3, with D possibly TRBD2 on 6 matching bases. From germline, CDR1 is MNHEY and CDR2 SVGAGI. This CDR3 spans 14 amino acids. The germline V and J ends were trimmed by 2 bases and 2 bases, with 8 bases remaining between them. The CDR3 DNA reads TGTGCCAGCAGTTACGGGGGGTTCACAGATACGCAGTATTTT. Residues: CASSYGGFTDTQYF.

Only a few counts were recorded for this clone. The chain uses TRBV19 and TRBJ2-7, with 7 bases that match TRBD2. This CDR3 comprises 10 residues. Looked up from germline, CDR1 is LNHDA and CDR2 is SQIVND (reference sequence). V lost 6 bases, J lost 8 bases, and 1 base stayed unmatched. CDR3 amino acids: CASRRGKQYF. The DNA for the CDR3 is TGTGCCAGTAGGCGGGGGAAGCAGTACTTC.